Following are 23 T cell receptor beta chains from one sample sequenced in a study of Tregs in tolerant kidney transplant recipients. The protocol was immunoSEQ multiplex PCR, while the TCRdb copy is restricted to in-frame clones and leaves out a portion. This repertoire includes about 48,000 clones. The source was CD4+ T cells from blood, collected before the transplant. These receptors were taken from a human donor who received a combined kidney and bone marrow transplant.

The covered CDR3 bases are TGTGCCAGCAGCTTTGGCGGGGATATGCGGACC. As protein: CASSFGGDMRT. The whole CDR3 protein is CASSFGGDMRTQYF. This chain joins TRBV7-9 and TRBJ2-5, with D possibly being TRBD2 (6 bases). The CDR3 end falls 3 residues outside the read, so it is completed with the germline J gene. The germline gives CDR1 SEHNR, CDR2 FQNEAQ (reference sequence). The CDR3 has 14 residues. V shed 3 bases and J shed 7 bases, with 15 bases lying between them.

In the case of this clone: The read comes to an end 3 residues before the CDR3 does, leaving the germline J gene to fill in the end. The rearrangement uses TRBV19 and TRBJ2-3; TRBD1 aligns across 10 bases. Germline V gene data show CDR1 as LNHDA and CDR2 as SQIVND (reference sequence). V trimming: 5 bases; J trimming: 2 bases; junction bases outside the gene matches: 4. The CDR3 has 15 residues. The CDR3 is CASSSGTGDTDTQYF. CDR3 DNA (partial): TGTGCCAGTAGTTCGGGGACAGGGGACACAGATACG.

On this clone: The read ends 3 residues shy of where the CDR3 ends; the end is completed using the germline J gene. V usage is TRBV7-9 and J usage is TRBJ1-2, with 7 bases that match TRBD1. The germline V gene has CDR1 SEHNR and CDR2 FQNEAQ (reference sequence). V lost 6 bases and J lost 7; bases outside the gene matches: 8. The CDR3 covers 13 residues. This CDR3 reads CASRPQGLSGYTF. CDR3 DNA (partial): TGTGCCAGCAGACCACAGGGGCTGAGTGGC.

Concerning this clone itself: The observed sequence ends 3 residues before the CDR3 terminus, with the missing tail filled in from the germline J gene. The V gene is TRBV7-9, the J gene TRBJ2-7; 7 nucleotides match TRBD1. CDR3 length: 14 amino acids. Germline V gene sequence: CDR1 SEHNR, CDR2 FQNEAQ (reference sequence). Losses at the gene ends were 4 bases for V and 6 bases for J; bases not matched to a gene: 9. The CDR3 DNA, read in part, is TGTGCCAGCAGCTCACACAGGGGTATGGGCGAG. As protein: CASSSHRGMGE. The CDR3, in full, reads CASSSHRGMGEQYF.

Comments on this clone: The DNA ends 3 residues before the CDR3 does, and the rest of the CDR3 is filled in from the germline J gene. The chain employs TRBV30 and TRBJ1-4; TRBD1 aligns across 7 bases. V was clipped by 7 bases and J by 6 bases; unmatched bases: 5. The CDR3 consists of 12 residues. CDR1 GTSNPN and CDR2 SVGIG come from the germline V gene (reference sequence). The part of the CDR3 DNA that was read is TGTGCCTTCGGGACAGCCGATGAAAAA. Protein product: CAFGTADEK. The whole CDR3 is CAFGTADEKLFF.

Comments on this clone: The read is 3 residues too short to cover the CDR3 end, so that end is filled in from the germline J gene. The chain joins TRBV5-6 to TRBJ2-7, with 8 bases that match TRBD2. The CDR3 is 15 residues long. Trimming at V came to 2 bases and at J to 2 bases, leaving 6 bases not matched to a gene. CDR1 is SGHDT, CDR2 YYEEEE, per germline. CDR3 DNA, as far as it was read: TGTGCCAGCAGCTTTCGGGGGGGGGAGACCTACGAG. Translation gives CASSFRGGETYE. The entire CDR3 protein is CASSFRGGETYEQYF.

Comments on this clone: The read terminates 3 residues ahead of where the CDR3 ends, so the germline J gene completes it. V and J are TRBV5-1 and TRBJ2-3; 9 bases fit TRBD1. CDR1 is SGHRS and CDR2 is YFSETQ in the germline V gene. The ends lost 3 bases at V and 3 bases at J; junction bases unmatched: 8. The CDR3 covers 16 residues. CDR3 sequence: CASSSGQGIGTDTQYF. Partial CDR3 DNA: TGCGCCAGCAGCTCTGGACAGGGGATCGGGACAGATACG.

Points on this clone: Coverage ceases 3 residues before the CDR3 finishes, and the germline J gene fills in the end. The chain employs TRBV11-2 and TRBJ2-5, with 10 positions matching TRBD1. This CDR3 is built from 15 residues. V lost 1 base, J lost 3 bases, and 2 bases stayed unmatched. Looked up from germline, CDR1 is SGHAT and CDR2 is FQNNGV. CDR3 DNA (partial): TGTGCCAGCAGCTTAGTGACAGGGGGCGAAGAGACC. It encodes CASSLVTGGEET. The complete CDR3 reads CASSLVTGGEETQYF.

Comment on this clone: Read data end 3 residues before the CDR3 end; the end is taken from the germline J gene. The chain joins TRBV29-1 to TRBJ1-2, with 10 bases that match TRBD1. Germline CDR1 and CDR2: SQVTM and ANQGSEA. The CDR3 has 14 residues. The CDR3 bases that were read are TGCAGCGTTGAAGAGTCTTACGGGACAGGGGCG. This translates into CSVEESYGTGA. The whole CDR3 reads CSVEESYGTGAYTF.

The CDR3 sequence: CASSLGTGTYEQYF. CDR3 bases read: TGTGCCAGCAGCTTAGGGACAGGGACCTACGAG. The chain uses TRBV7-2 and TRBJ2-7, with 8 bases fitting TRBD1. The read gets to within 3 residues of the CDR3 end, and the germline J gene fills in the rest. Germline lookup yields CDR1 SGHTA and CDR2 FQGNSA. CDR3 length: 14 amino acids. V shed 1 base and J 2 bases; nucleotides not matched to a gene: 1.

CDR3: CASSAGRGGSAFF. The sequenced part of the CDR3 DNA is TGTGCCAGCAGCGCCGGACGAGGGGGATCA. The chain recombines TRBV7-2 with TRBJ1-1; weak D call: TRBD1 (6 bases). The sequence runs out 3 residues before the end of the CDR3; the remainder is reconstructed from the germline J gene. Germline V gene data show CDR1 as SGHTA and CDR2 as FQGNSA. This CDR3 comprises 13 residues.

As for this clone: From the germline J gene comes the end of the CDR3, since the read stops 3 residues before it. The gene calls are TRBV7-8 and TRBJ2-3; 9 nucleotides align to TRBD2. The CDR3 has 17 amino acids. Germline V gene data show CDR1 as SGHVS and CDR2 as FQNEAQ. The J segment lost 2 bases and the V segment lost 5 bases, leaving 11 bases of the junction unmatched. The CDR3: CASSPPDSGGVTDTQYF. CDR3 DNA, as far as it was read: TGTGCCAGCAGCCCCCCGGATAGCGGGGGCGTCACAGATACG.

To note about this clone: The CDR3 is cut off 3 residues early in the read; its end comes from the germline J gene. This chain links TRBV5-6 with TRBJ1-2; the D is unclear. The germline gives CDR1 SGHDT, CDR2 YYEEEE. V lost 1 base and J lost 5, with 9 bases in between. CDR3 length equals 13 residues. CDR3 bases read: TGTGCCAGCAGCTTGCATCGGGGTTATGGC. Amino acid sequence: CASSLHRGYG. The CDR3 in full is CASSLHRGYGYTF.

Concerning this clone: The read comes to an end 3 residues before the CDR3 does, leaving the germline J gene to fill in the end. The V call is TRBV20-1, the J call TRBJ1-5; 7 nucleotides match TRBD1. The trim removed 5 bases at V and 1 base at J, leaving 8 bases unmatched. The CDR3 extends over 15 amino acids. The V gene's germline CDR1 is DFQATT and CDR2 SNEGSKA (reference sequence). The sequenced CDR3 bases are TGCAGTGCTCCCCGGGACAGCGAAAGCAATCAGCCC. Its translation is CSAPRDSESNQP. The full CDR3 is CSAPRDSESNQPQHF.

Concerning this clone: The read comes to an end 3 residues before the CDR3 does, leaving the germline J gene to fill in the end. The V gene is TRBV20-1, the J gene TRBJ2-5; 7 bases line up with TRBD1. V dropped 6 bases and J dropped 4; count of bases not matched to a gene: 11. Germline V lookup: CDR1 DFQATT, CDR2 SNEGSKA (reference sequence). The CDR3 runs 14 residues. CDR3 sequence: CSAPETGLGETQYF. The CDR3 DNA, read in part, is TGCAGTGCACCTGAGACAGGGTTGGGAGAGACC.

In regard to this clone: The observed sequence ends 3 residues before the CDR3 terminus, with the missing tail filled in from the germline J gene. J is TRBJ2-7 and V is TRBV29-1; TRBD2 matches 9 bases. V dropped 6 bases and J dropped 5; count of bases not matched to a gene: 8. The length of the CDR3 is 13 residues. Germline loops: CDR1 SQVTM, CDR2 ANQGSEA. The CDR3 sequence: CSVSGGMGDEQYF. The sequenced CDR3 bases are TGCAGCGTCAGCGGGGGGATGGGGGACGAG.

To note about this clone: The read terminates 3 residues ahead of where the CDR3 ends, so the germline J gene completes it. This chain connects TRBV5-1 to TRBJ2-3; 8 nucleotides line up with TRBD2. The CDR3 sequence is 15 residues long. With 2 bases clipped from V and 6 bases from J, the junction kept 8 bases outside the gene matches. CDR1 and CDR2 from the germline V gene are SGHRS and YFSETQ. CDR3 protein: CASSLRAGGSDTQYF. The covered CDR3 bases are TGCGCCAGCAGCTTAAGGGCGGGGGGTTCTGATACG.

On this clone: The CDR3 goes on 3 residues after the read ends, and that part is filled in from the germline J gene. The chain is built from TRBV7-2 and TRBJ2-3; the match to TRBD2 covers 13 bases. The germline V gene has CDR1 SGHTA and CDR2 FQGNSA. This CDR3 spans 15 amino acids. J was trimmed by 5 bases and V by 5 bases; bases with no gene match: 4. CDR3 DNA (partial): TGTGCCAGCAGCGTACTAGCGGGAGGGGGAGATACG. This translates into CASSVLAGGGDT. The CDR3 in full is CASSVLAGGGDTQYF.

Remarks on this clone: The CDR3 is cut off 3 residues early in the read; its end comes from the germline J gene. The chain joins TRBV6-1 to TRBJ2-5, with a possible D match to TRBD1 (6 bases). Trimming took off 1 base at V and 5 bases at J, with 14 bases between the two ends. The CDR3 consists of 15 residues. Germline V gene sequence: CDR1 MNHNS, CDR2 SASEGT. Incomplete CDR3 DNA: TGTGCCAGCAGTGAAGAGGTTACAGGGTCGGAGACC. Translated: CASSEEVTGSET. The full CDR3 is CASSEEVTGSETQYF.

The CDR3 bases that were read are TGTGCCAGCAGCGCAACTACAGATACG. Protein: CASSATTDT. The complete CDR3 protein is CASSATTDTQYF. The chain joins TRBV7-8 to TRBJ2-3; D is unresolved. The read stops 3 residues short of the end of the CDR3; the missing end is completed from the germline J gene. The germline V and J ends were trimmed by 5 bases and 3 bases, with 6 bases remaining between them. CDR3 length equals 12 residues. The germline V gene encodes CDR1 SGHVS and CDR2 FQNEAQ.

CDR3 DNA, as far as it was read: TGTGCCAGCAGCTTGGACCAAGGTAGCACAGATACG. This encodes CASSLDQGSTDT. The complete CDR3 protein is CASSLDQGSTDTQYF. The genes are TRBV5-4 and TRBJ2-3, with unresolved D. The read stops 3 residues short of the end of the CDR3; the missing end is completed from the germline J gene. Germline-derived CDR1 and CDR2 are SGHNT and YYREEE (reference sequence). The ends were cut back, 0 bases at V and 0 bases at J, with 8 bases in the middle. The CDR3 extends over 15 amino acids.

Comments on this clone: The read ends 3 residues before the CDR3 terminus; that terminus is restored from the germline J gene. This sample also contains other DNA sequences that code for the same CDR3. This rearrangement joins TRBV7-9 to TRBJ1-5; tentative D call: TRBD1 (6 bases). V shed 0 bases and J shed 3 bases, with 9 bases lying between them. In germline, CDR1 is SEHNR, CDR2 FQNEAQ (reference sequence). The CDR3 is made up of 15 amino acids. This chain's CDR3 is CASSLAQGPNQPQHF. The sequenced part of the CDR3 DNA is TGTGCCAGCAGCTTAGCACAGGGACCCAATCAGCCC.

Concerning this clone itself: The CDR3 is cut off 3 residues early in the read; its end comes from the germline J gene. The genes are TRBV19 and TRBJ2-7; TRBD2 might be the D (7 bases). V was shortened by 5 bases and J by 0 bases, with 14 bases between the two germline ends. The CDR3 has 15 residues. CDR1 is LNHDA, CDR2 SQIVND, per germline (reference sequence). CDR3: CASSSRGAGSYEQYF. CDR3 DNA, as far as it was read: TGTGCCAGTAGTTCCCGGGGGGCGGGCTCCTACGAG.